Listed below are T cell receptor beta chains from one sample, sequenced in a study of blood T cell repertoires in COVID-19. Some clones are missing from TCRdb's copy, which holds only in-frame ones; the method was immunoSEQ multiplex PCR. The sample shows about 140,000 clones, 78% of them seen only once. Sequenced sample: PBMCs or T cells enriched from blood (not recorded which). These receptor sequences come from a woman between 50 and 59 years old who had recovered from COVID-19. Each CDR3 is given with its conserved first and last residue. D genes are given only for firm matches. Some rows have no size entry. The others give once, few or many, or a class for an expanded clone.

v_gene	abundance	j_gene	d_gene	CDR3nt	CDR3aa
TRBV7-2	NA	TRBJ2-7	NA	TGTGCCAGCAGCTTGGGGGCCCTCAGTCCCTACGAGCAGTACTTC	CASSLGALSPYEQYF
TRBV4-2	NA	TRBJ1-4	NA	TGTGCCAGCAGCCAAGATCGTAGGGGTGATGAAAAACTGTTTTTT	CASSQDRRGDEKLFF
TRBV3-1/TRBV3-2	once	TRBJ2-7	TRBD2	TGTGCCAGCAGCCCCACTAGCGGGGGGGCCTACGAGCAGTACTTC	CASSPTSGGAYEQYF
TRBV7-2	few	TRBJ1-1	NA	TGTGCCAGCAGCTTATGGTCAGGGAGGACTGAAGCTTTCTTT	CASSLWSGRTEAFF
TRBV4-2	few	TRBJ1-3	NA	TGTGCCAGCAGCCAAGATCCGGCAGGGGGAAACACCATATATTTT	CASSQDPAGGNTIYF
TRBV6-5	NA	TRBJ1-2	NA	TGTGCCAGCAGTCCCAGTGGAGGATCTTACCGGGGCTACACCTTC	CASSPSGGSYRGYTF
TRBV27	NA	TRBJ2-7	NA	TGTGCCAGCAGACCTTTCCGGGCAGGCGGGGACGAGCAGTACTTC	CASRPFRAGGDEQYF
TRBV27	NA	TRBJ1-6	NA	TGTGCCAGCAGAAAAACAGGGTATAATTCACCCCTCCACTTT	CASRKTGYNSPLHF
TRBV5-1	NA	TRBJ1-1	NA	TGCGCCAGCGGAAGGGGGGGTTCCTCGGACACTGAAGCTTTCTTT	CASGRGGSSDTEAFF
TRBV7-2	NA	TRBJ1-1	NA	TGTGCCAGCAGCTCTCAGGCTGGCATTCCCACTGAAGCTTTCTTT	CASSSQAGIPTEAFF
TRBV19	NA	TRBJ2-3	NA	TGTGCCAGTAGTATAGGACAGAAAGATACGCAGTATTTT	CASSIGQKDTQYF
TRBV28	NA	TRBJ1-6	NA	TGTGCCAGCAGCCGGGAGCACAGTAATTCACCCCTCCACTTT	CASSREHSNSPLHF
TRBV23-1	NA	TRBJ1-5	NA	TGCGCCAGCAGTCAGTGCGGGACCAAAAGCAATCAGCCCCAGCATTTT	CASSQCGTKSNQPQHF
TRBV6-5	few	TRBJ2-7	NA	TGTGCCAGCAGTTATAACAGGATTTCCTACGAGCAGTACTTC	CASSYNRISYEQYF
TRBV7-2	few	TRBJ1-5	NA	TGTGCCAGCAGCTACTCGGGAGGGAGCAATCAGCCCCAGCATTTT	CASSYSGGSNQPQHF
TRBV7-9	NA	TRBJ1-2	TRBD1	TGTGCCAGCAGCTTAGCGTACAGGGGTAAGGACGGCTACACCTTC	CASSLAYRGKDGYTF
TRBV4-1	NA	TRBJ2-4	TRBD1	TGCGCCAGCAGCCAAGTGGGGGACAGGGGGCGCTGGAGAAACATTCAGTACTTC	CASSQVGDRGRWRNIQYF
TRBV11-2	NA	TRBJ1-3	NA	TGTGCCAGCAGCTTAGATCAGGGAAACACCATATATTTT	CASSLDQGNTIYF
TRBV10-3	NA	TRBJ2-2	TRBD2	TGTGCCATCAGTGAAGCTATTAGAAGGGGAGGGACCGGGGAGCTGTTTTTT	CAISEAIRRGGTGELFF
TRBV23-1	NA	TRBJ1-2	TRBD1	TGCGCCAGCAGTCAATTAATGGGACAGACTAACTATGGCTACACCTTC	CASSQLMGQTNYGYTF
TRBV7-6	NA	TRBJ2-1	TRBD2	TGTGCCAGCAGCTTAGCCCTAGCGGGGGGGCGGGGTGAGCAGTTCTTC	CASSLALAGGRGEQFF
TRBV28	NA	TRBJ2-2	TRBD1	TGTGCCAGCAGTTTGTTAGGACAGGGGGCCTTTGGGGAGCTGTTTTTT	CASSLLGQGAFGELFF
TRBV21-1	once	TRBJ2-1	NA	TGTGCCAGCCTTAAGGGCACTAGCGGGGACTCCTACAATGAGCAGTTCTTC	CASLKGTSGDSYNEQFF
TRBV28	few	TRBJ1-1	NA	NA	CASSILGRGETEAFF
TRBV2	once	TRBJ2-3	TRBD2	TGTGCCAGCAGCGACGAAGCGGGGGGTAGTACGCAGTATTTT	CASSDEAGGSTQYF
TRBV4-1	NA	TRBJ2-3	TRBD1	TGCGCCAGCAGCCAAGTTGGAAAGGACAGGGGGCATGGGAATACGCAGTATTTT	CASSQVGKDRGHGNTQYF
TRBV9	many	TRBJ1-1	NA	TGTGCCAGCAGCTCCCCTGACACTGAAGCTTTCTTT	CASSSPDTEAFF
TRBV20-1	NA	TRBJ1-1	NA	TGCAGTGCTAGTACAGGGATGAACACTGAAGCTTTCTTT	CSASTGMNTEAFF
TRBV27	NA	TRBJ2-1	NA	TGTGCCAGCAGTCCCGGGGGCTCCTACAATGAGCAGTTCTTC	CASSPGGSYNEQFF
TRBV5-1	NA	TRBJ2-1	NA	TGCGCCAGCAGCTTGAGCCCAGGGATAACCTACAATGAGCAGTTCTTC	CASSLSPGITYNEQFF
TRBV7-9	NA	TRBJ1-1	NA	TGTGCCAGCAGCTTTACAGGGATGGGCACTGAAGCTTTCTTT	CASSFTGMGTEAFF
TRBV28	NA	TRBJ2-4	NA	TGTGCCAGCACCCTTGGAAGACAGGAGGCTTTTCGAGCCAAAAACATTCAGTACTTC	CASTLGRQEAFRAKNIQYF
TRBV6-5	NA	TRBJ1-4	TRBD1	TGTGCCAGCAACCCCCGACAGGGCTCTAATGAAAAACTGTTTTTT	CASNPRQGSNEKLFF
TRBV15	NA	TRBJ1-6	NA	TGTGCCACCAGAGCTGGGCAGAGCTCCTATAATTCACCCCTCCACTTT	CATRAGQSSYNSPLHF
TRBV6-1	once	TRBJ1-2	TRBD1	TGTGCCAGCAGTGAATTGTACTTTTATGGGACAGGGCTCCTGACCCTCTATGGCTACACCTTC	CASSELYFYGTGLLTLYGYTF
TRBV6-2/TRBV6-3	few	TRBJ1-5	NA	TGTGCCAGCAGTTACGGGGGCGCGTCTCAGCCCCAGCATTTT	CASSYGGASQPQHF
TRBV19	NA	TRBJ1-2	NA	TGTGCCAGTAGTATTTTGACAGAGTATGGCTACACCTTC	CASSILTEYGYTF
TRBV24-1	NA	TRBJ1-1	NA	TGTGCCACCAGTGGGCCCGGGGGGGCGGACACTGAAGCTTTCTTT	CATSGPGGADTEAFF
TRBV28	NA	TRBJ1-6	NA	TGTGCCAGCAATCTATCAGGGGTCTATAATTCACCCCTCCACTTT	CASNLSGVYNSPLHF
TRBV10-3	NA	TRBJ1-6	NA	TGTGCCATCAGTGAGTCGATTCTGCGCTACACTACAAATAATTCACCCCTCCACTTT	CAISESILRYTTNNSPLHF
TRBV18	few	TRBJ1-5	NA	TGTGCCAGCTCACCAGGTCCCGGTCAGCCCCAGCATTTT	CASSPGPGQPQHF
TRBV5-4	NA	TRBJ1-2	NA	TGTGCCAGCAGCTTGACAGGGAGCTATGGCTACACCTTC	CASSLTGSYGYTF
TRBV10-3	NA	TRBJ1-1	TRBD1	TGTGCCACCGGGGACAGGGGGCTTCCCAACACTGAAGCTTTCTTT	CATGDRGLPNTEAFF